Listed below are T cell receptor beta chains from one sample, sequenced in a study of T-cell memory formation after mild COVID-19. TCRdb re-called the 5' RACE reads with MiXCR, one entry per CDR3 protein. The table includes over 150,000 distinct CDR3 sequences, 20% to 25% detected once. Material for sequencing was PBMCs or a T cell subset sorted from them (not recorded which). These receptor sequences come from an adult woman who had mild COVID-19 (a few samples of this study predate the infection). Cell type and time point are not known. CDR3s include the opening cysteine and the closing phenylalanine or tryptophan.

v_gene	j_gene	CDR3aa
TRBV6-2/TRBV6-3	TRBJ1-1	CASRLPQGLTEAFF
TRBV7-2	TRBJ2-3	CASSLEIPDTQYF
TRBV4-1	TRBJ2-1	CASSALRGFANEQFF
TRBV5-1	TRBJ2-1	CASSFWSREDDNEQFF
TRBV7-9	TRBJ2-5	CASSRLAGGRETQYF
TRBV6-6	TRBJ1-4	CASSYSSRGGVFF
TRBV14	TRBJ2-7	CASSLEIRDNSYEQYF
TRBV5-1	TRBJ2-6	CASSFDGANVLTF
TRBV12-3/TRBV12-4	TRBJ2-5	CASSSGGQETQYF
TRBV5-1	TRBJ2-1	CASSTVGTGLADNEQFF
TRBV7-2	TRBJ2-1	CASSLGKNEQFF
TRBV7-9	TRBJ2-7	CASSALPSGRIYEQYF
TRBV7-9	TRBJ2-3	CASSLALAAGGPGDTQYF
TRBV6-5	TRBJ2-7	CASSYPGDYEQYF
TRBV5-1	TRBJ1-2	CASSLSQDTGEYGYTF
TRBV24-1	TRBJ2-1	CATSDLPEGRNEQFF
TRBV4-2	TRBJ2-3	CASSQDRLAGTDTQYF
TRBV7-6	TRBJ2-5	CDSSFTSGSRETQYF
TRBV27	TRBJ2-3	CASRALGATDTQYF
TRBV5-5	TRBJ1-2	CASSQGQGVGYGYTF
TRBV27	TRBJ1-4	CASSLLGVSGEKLFF
TRBV29-1	TRBJ2-1	CSVEPYNEQFF
TRBV7-9	TRBJ2-1	CASSPRLAGDNEQFF
TRBV4-1	TRBJ2-1	CASSSPGTGDNEQFF
TRBV12-3/TRBV12-4	TRBJ1-1	CASSPDRSVTEAFF
TRBV30	TRBJ1-1	CAWSDGRGTEAFF
TRBV2	TRBJ2-7	CASIGASLSYEQYF
TRBV24-1	TRBJ2-2	CATSEGNTGELFF
TRBV12-3/TRBV12-4	TRBJ1-4	CASSSSTNEKLFF
TRBV5-4	TRBJ2-7	CASSDESKDEQYF
TRBV6-5	TRBJ2-1	CASSAGTGGDNEQFF
TRBV6-2/TRBV6-3	TRBJ1-1	CASSYEGESTEAFF
TRBV5-1	TRBJ2-5	CASSPGQGIEETQYF
TRBV11-1	TRBJ2-1	CASSLPSHNEQFF
TRBV5-1	TRBJ2-7	CASSSGERTEEQYF
TRBV3-1	TRBJ2-3	CASSQDLQGTDTQYF
TRBV14	TRBJ1-1	CASSGQGAVAEAFF